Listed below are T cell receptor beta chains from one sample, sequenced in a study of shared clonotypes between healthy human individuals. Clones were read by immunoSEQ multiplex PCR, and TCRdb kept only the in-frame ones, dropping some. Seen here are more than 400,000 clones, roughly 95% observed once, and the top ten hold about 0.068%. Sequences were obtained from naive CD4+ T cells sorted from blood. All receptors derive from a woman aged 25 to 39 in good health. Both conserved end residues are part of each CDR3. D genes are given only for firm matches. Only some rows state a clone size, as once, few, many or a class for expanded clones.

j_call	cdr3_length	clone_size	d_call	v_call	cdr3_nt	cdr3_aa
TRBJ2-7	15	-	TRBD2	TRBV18	TGTGCCAGCTCACCATGGACTAGCGGCTCCTACGAGCAGTACTTC	CASSPWTSGSYEQYF
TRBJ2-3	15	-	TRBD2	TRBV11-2	TGTGCCAGCAGCACCCCCCAGCGGGACACAGATACGCAGTATTTT	CASSTPQRDTDTQYF
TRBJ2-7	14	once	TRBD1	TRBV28	TGTGCCAGCAGTTCAAGGGGGCCACGCTACGAGCAGTACTTC	CASSSRGPRYEQYF
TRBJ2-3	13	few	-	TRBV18	TGTGCCAGCTCACCACCTAGCGTAGATACGCAGTATTTT	CASSPPSVDTQYF
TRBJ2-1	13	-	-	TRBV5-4	TGTGCCAGCAGCGCCCCGCCAAATCGGCTGCAGTTCTTC	CASSAPPNRLQFF
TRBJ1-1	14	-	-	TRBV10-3	TGTGCCATCAGTGACCGGGGCTTGAACACTGAAGCTTTCTTT	CAISDRGLNTEAFF
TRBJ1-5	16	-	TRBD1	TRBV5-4	TGTGCCAGCAGCTTGTTCCCGGGACAGAACAATCAGCCCCAGCATTTT	CASSLFPGQNNQPQHF
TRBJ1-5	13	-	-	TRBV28	TGTGCCTCTAGACAGGCTCCGAATCAGCCCCAGCATTTT	CASRQAPNQPQHF
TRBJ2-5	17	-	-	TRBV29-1	TGCAGCGTTGCAGGGGGGTCTCTAGCGGCCGACCAAGAGACCCAGTACTTC	CSVAGGSLAADQETQYF
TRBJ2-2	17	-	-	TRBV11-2	TGTGCCAGCAGCTTAAATATTGGCCAGGGAAACACCGGGGAGCTGTTTTTT	CASSLNIGQGNTGELFF
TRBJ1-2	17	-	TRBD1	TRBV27	TGTGCCAGCAGTTTATCGAGGGGACAGGGGGCTCTCTATGGCTACACCTTC	CASSLSRGQGALYGYTF
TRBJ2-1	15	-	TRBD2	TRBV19	TGTGCCAGTAGAACCGGGACTAGCGGGAGTCGTGAGCAGTTCTTC	CASRTGTSGSREQFF
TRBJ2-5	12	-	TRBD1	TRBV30	TGTGCCGTAGACAGGGGGCAAGAGACCCAGTACTTC	CAVDRGQETQYF
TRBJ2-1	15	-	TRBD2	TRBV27	TGTGCCAGCAGTGTTTCGGGACTACCCTACAATGAGCAGTTCTTC	CASSVSGLPYNEQFF
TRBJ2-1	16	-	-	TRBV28	TGTGCCAGCAGTTTAATGCGGATAGGCTCCTACAATGAGCAGTTCTTC	CASSLMRIGSYNEQFF
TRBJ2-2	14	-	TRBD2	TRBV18	TGTGCCAGCTCAACTAGCGGGGCGACCGGGGAGCTGTTTTTT	CASSTSGATGELFF
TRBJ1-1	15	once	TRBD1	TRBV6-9	TGTGCCAGCACCCCGGGACAGGGGACCTCGACTGAAGCTTTCTTT	CASTPGQGTSTEAFF
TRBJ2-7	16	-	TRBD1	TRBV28	TGTGCCAGCAGTTCCTCCGGGGGACAGGGGTCCTACGAGCAGTACTTC	CASSSSGGQGSYEQYF
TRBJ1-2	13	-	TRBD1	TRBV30	TGTGCCTGGAGGGACAGGGGTTTGGATGGCTACACCTTC	CAWRDRGLDGYTF
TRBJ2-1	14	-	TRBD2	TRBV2	TGTGCCAGCAGTGAAAGACTAGCGGGCCATGAGCAGTTCTTC	CASSERLAGHEQFF
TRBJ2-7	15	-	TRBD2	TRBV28	TGTGCCAGCAGTGAGAGCGGGATTACGACTTACGGGCAGTACTTC	CASSESGITTYGQYF
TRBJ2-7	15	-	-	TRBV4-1	TGCGCCAGCAGCCGACTGAGTGGAGGCTCCTACGAGCAGTACTTC	CASSRLSGGSYEQYF
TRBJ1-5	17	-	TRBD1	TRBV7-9	TGTGCCAGCAGCTTAGTGGGGACAGGGGGACTCAATCAGCCCCAGCATTTT	CASSLVGTGGLNQPQHF
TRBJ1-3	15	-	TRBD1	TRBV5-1	TGCGCCAGCAGCTTGGGACAGGGGGCCTCGGACACCATATATTTT	CASSLGQGASDTIYF
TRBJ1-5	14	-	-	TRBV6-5	TGTGCCAGCAGTTACCAAGCTGGTAATCAGCCCCAGCATTTT	CASSYQAGNQPQHF
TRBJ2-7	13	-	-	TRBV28	TGTGCCAGCAGTTTAACGGGGGTAAATGAGCAGTACTTC	CASSLTGVNEQYF
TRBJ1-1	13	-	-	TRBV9	TGTGCCAGCAGCTATACAGGGAACACTGAAGCTTTCTTT	CASSYTGNTEAFF
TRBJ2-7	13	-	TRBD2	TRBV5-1	TGCGCCAGCAGCGATGGACTAGTCTACGAGCAGTACTTC	CASSDGLVYEQYF
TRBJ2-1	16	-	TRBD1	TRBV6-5	TGTGCCAGCAGTTATCAAGGGACAGGGGGCGCGGATGAGCAGTTCTTC	CASSYQGTGGADEQFF
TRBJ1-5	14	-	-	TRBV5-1	TGCGCCAGCAGCTTAGGAGAGAGCAATCAGCCCCAGCATTTT	CASSLGESNQPQHF
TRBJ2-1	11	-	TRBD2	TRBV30	TGTGCCCGGGAGGTTTACAATGAGCAGTTCTTC	CAREVYNEQFF
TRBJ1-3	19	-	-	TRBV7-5	TGTGTCAGAAGTAGAGCCGGGACATACATATCAGGGCCTGGAAACACCATATATTTT	CVRSRAGTYISGPGNTIYF
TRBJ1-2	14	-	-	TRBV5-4	TGTGCCAGCAGCCCAGAGCGGGGTGGCTATGGCTACACCTTC	CASSPERGGYGYTF
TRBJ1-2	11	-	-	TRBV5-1	TGCGCCAGCGGCGACAGTCGCGGCTACACCTTC	CASGDSRGYTF
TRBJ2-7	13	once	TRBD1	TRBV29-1	TGCAGCGTTGAAGGGACAGGTACCTACGAGCAGTACTTC	CSVEGTGTYEQYF
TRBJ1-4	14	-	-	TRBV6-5	TGTGCCAGCAGTTCGACAGCAACTAATGAAAAACTGTTTTTT	CASSSTATNEKLFF
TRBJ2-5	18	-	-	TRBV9	TGTGCCAGCAGCGTGGGCGAGGGGATAGCGACCCAATTTAAGACCCAGTACTTC	CASSVGEGIATQFKTQYF
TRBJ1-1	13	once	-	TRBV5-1	TGCGCCAGCTACAGGGACCTGAACACTGAAGCTTTCTTT	CASYRDLNTEAFF
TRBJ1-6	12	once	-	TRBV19	TGTGCCAGTAGTATCCCGGACTCACCCCTCCACTTT	CASSIPDSPLHF
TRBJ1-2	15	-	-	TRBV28	TGTGCCAGCAGCATCAGGGAAGACTATAGGTATGGCTACACCTTC	CASSIREDYRYGYTF
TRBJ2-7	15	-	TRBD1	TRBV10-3	TGTGCCATCAGTGAGTGGGGGACAGGGGCTGGCGAGCAGTACTTC	CAISEWGTGAGEQYF
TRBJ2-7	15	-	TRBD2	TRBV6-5	TGTGCCAGCAGTTACTCTACTAGCGGGAGCTACGAGCAGTACTTC	CASSYSTSGSYEQYF
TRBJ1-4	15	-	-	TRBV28	TGTGCCAGCAGTTTTCCCACCAGTCGTAATGAAAAACTGTTTTTT	CASSFPTSRNEKLFF
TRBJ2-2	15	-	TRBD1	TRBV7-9	TGTGCCAGCAGCGGGACAGGGGCGAACACCGGGGAGCTGTTTTTT	CASSGTGANTGELFF
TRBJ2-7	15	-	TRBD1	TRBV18	TGTGCCAGCTCCCCAGGGACAGCTCTCTCCTACGAGCAGTACTTC	CASSPGTALSYEQYF
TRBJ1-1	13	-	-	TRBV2	TGTGCCAGCAGGCGGCGGACAGCGGTAGAAGCTTTCTTT	CASRRRTAVEAFF
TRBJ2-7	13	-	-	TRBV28	TGTGCCAGCAGCCCCGGCGGTCCCTACGAGCAGTACTTC	CASSPGGPYEQYF
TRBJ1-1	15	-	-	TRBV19	TGTGCCAGTACCTCCCCGGCAAGGGGAAGAGCTGAAGCTTTCTTT	CASTSPARGRAEAFF
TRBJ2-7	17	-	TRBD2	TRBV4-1	TGCGCCAGCAGCCAAACCGGGACTAGCGGGCTCCGGGGCGAGCAGTACTTC	CASSQTGTSGLRGEQYF
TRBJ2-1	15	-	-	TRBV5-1	TGCGCCAGCAGCTTTACCGTTAGCTCCTACAATGAGCAGTTCTTC	CASSFTVSSYNEQFF
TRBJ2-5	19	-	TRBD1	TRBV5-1	TGCGCCAGCAGCGCACAACCCTTAGGGACAGGGTTCCTTACGGAGACCCAGTACTTC	CASSAQPLGTGFLTETQYF
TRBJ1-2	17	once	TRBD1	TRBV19	TGTGCCAGTAGTATAGATCTAAAGGACAGGGGAAGCTATGGCTACACCTTC	CASSIDLKDRGSYGYTF
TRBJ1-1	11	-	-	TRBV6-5	TGTGCCAGCAGGTTGAACACTGAAGCTTTCTTT	CASRLNTEAFF
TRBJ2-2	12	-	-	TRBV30	TGTGCCTGGAGTGTTTGGACCGGGGAGCTGTTTTTT	CAWSVWTGELFF
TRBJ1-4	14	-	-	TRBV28	TGTGCCAGCAGTTTATACCAGCTCAATGAAAAACTGTTTTTT	CASSLYQLNEKLFF
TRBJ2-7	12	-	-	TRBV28	TGTGCCAGCAGTTTAAGTTTAAGCGAGCAGTACTTC	CASSLSLSEQYF
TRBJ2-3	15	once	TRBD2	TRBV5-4	TGTGCCAGCAGCATAGGGACTACTAGCACAGATACGCAGTATTTT	CASSIGTTSTDTQYF
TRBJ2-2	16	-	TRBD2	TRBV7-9	TGTGCCAGCAGCCCTTCCCTAGCGGTAAACACCGGGGAGCTGTTTTTT	CASSPSLAVNTGELFF
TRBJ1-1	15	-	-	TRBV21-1	TGTGCCAGCAGTCGCCGGGACAACAGGAACACTGAAGCTTTCTTT	CASSRRDNRNTEAFF
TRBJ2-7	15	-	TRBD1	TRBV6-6	TGTGCCAGCAGTTACGCTCAGGGGGCTACCTACGAGCAGTACTTC	CASSYAQGATYEQYF